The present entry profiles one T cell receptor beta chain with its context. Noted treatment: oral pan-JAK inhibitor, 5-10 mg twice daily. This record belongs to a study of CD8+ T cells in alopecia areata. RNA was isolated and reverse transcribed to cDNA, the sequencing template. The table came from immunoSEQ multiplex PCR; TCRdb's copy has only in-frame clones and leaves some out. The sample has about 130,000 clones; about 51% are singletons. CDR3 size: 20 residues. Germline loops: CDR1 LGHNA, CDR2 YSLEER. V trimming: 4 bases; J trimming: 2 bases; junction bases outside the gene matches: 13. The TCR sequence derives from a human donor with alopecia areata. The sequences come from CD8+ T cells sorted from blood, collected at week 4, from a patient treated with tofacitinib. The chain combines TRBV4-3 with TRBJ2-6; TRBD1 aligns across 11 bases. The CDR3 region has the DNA TGCGCCAGCAGCCGCCCGAGGTCAGGACAGGGGGCTCCTGGGGCCAACGTCCTGACTTTC. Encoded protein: CASSRPRSGQGAPGANVLTF.